A single sample is the source of the 9 T cell receptor beta chains below, sequenced in a study of PD-L1 blockade in urothelial cancer. Some clones are missing from TCRdb's copy, which holds only in-frame ones; the method was immunoSEQ multiplex PCR. Among 1,500 to 2,000 clones listed, roughly 34% were seen once. The sequences come from tumor tissue, collected before atezolizumab (anti-PD-L1) treatment. The source of these receptors is a man in his sixties with urothelial cancer.

Judged by abundance, this clone is medium-sized. V is TRBV11-3 and J is TRBJ1-2, with a weak D call TRBD1 (5 bases). The CDR3 runs to 15 residues. Germline-derived CDR1 and CDR2 are SGHNT and YENEEA. V lost 1 base and J lost 6, with 15 bases in between. The chain's CDR3 is CASSLGSSRGDGYTF. The CDR3 DNA sequence: TGTGCCAGCAGCTTAGGTTCGAGCCGGGGGGATGGCTACACCTTC.

The chain uses TRBV30 and TRBJ1-2; D unclear. The V end lost 2 bases, the J end lost 8 bases, and 18 bases lay between the germline ends. Germline V CDR1 and CDR2: GTSNPN, SVGIG (reference sequence). The CDR3 has 14 residues. The CDR3 DNA is TGTGCCTGGAGTCCCCCCCGGGAGAGCGGCGGCTACACCTTC. This sequence encodes CAWSPPRESGGYTF. Full variable domain (rest looked up from reference TRBV30 and TRBJ1-2): SQTIHQWPATLVQPVGSPLSLECTVEGTSNPNLYWYRQAAGRGLQLLFYSVGIGQISSEVPQNLSASRPQDRQFILSSKKLLLSDSGFYLCAWSPPRESGGYTFGSGTRLTVV.

This chain links TRBV9 with TRBJ2-1; 7 nucleotides line up with TRBD1. V gave up 3 bases and J gave up 7 bases; unmatched junction bases: 10. The CDR3 covers 15 residues. CDR1 is SGDLS and CDR2 is YYNGEE in the germline V gene. CDR3: CASSARDRLLNEQFF. CDR3 sequence (DNA): TGTGCCAGCAGCGCCCGGGACAGACTTTTAAATGAGCAGTTCTTC. Variable domain in full (rest from reference TRBV9 and TRBJ2-1): DSGVTQTPKHLITATGQRVTLRCSPRSGDLSVYWYQQSLDQGLQFLIQYYNGEERAKGNILERFSAQQFPDLHSELNLSSLELGDSALYFCASSARDRLLNEQFFGPGTRLTVL.

This chain joins TRBV28 and TRBJ1-1; maybe TRBD1 (5 bases). V was clipped by 0 bases and J by 4 bases, with 12 bases between them. Germline V gives CDR1 MDHEN, CDR2 SYDVKM. The CDR3 extends over 15 amino acids. The CDR3: CASSLWGREGTEAFF. DNA for the CDR3: TGTGCCAGCAGTTTATGGGGCAGGGAAGGCACTGAAGCTTTCTTT. Complete variable domain (other parts from reference TRBV28 and TRBJ1-1): DVKVTQSSRYLVKRTGEKVFLECVQDMDHENMFWYRQDPGLGLRLIYFSYDVKMKEKGDIPEGYSVSREKKERFSLILESASTNQTSMYLCASSLWGREGTEAFFGQGTRLTVV.

The chain combines TRBV16 with TRBJ1-4; 7 nucleotides align to TRBD1. Germline V gene sequence: CDR1 KGHSY, CDR2 FQNENV. The CDR3 consists of 14 residues. Unmatched junction bases numbered 4, after V lost 2 bases and J lost 7 bases. CDR3 loop: CASSQRQGIEKLFF. The CDR3, as DNA: TGTGCCAGCAGCCAAAGACAGGGAATTGAAAAACTGTTTTTT.

This clone was detected a few times. The chain recombines TRBV10-3 with TRBJ1-2; TRBD1 matches at 7 bases. From germline, CDR1 is ENHRY and CDR2 SYGVKD. Losses at the gene ends were 0 bases for V and 6 bases for J; bases not matched to a gene: 7. This CDR3 is 15 amino acids long. The CDR3 DNA reads TGTGCCATCAGTGAGTCGTTACAGGGGTTACATGGCTACACCTTC. Its translation: CAISESLQGLHGYTF.

The chain recombines TRBV30 with TRBJ1-6; D call uncertain. Trimming removed 0 bases at V and 7 bases at J, with 10 bases between. The CDR3 is made up of 14 amino acids. Per the germline V gene, CDR1 is GTSNPN and CDR2 is SVGIG (reference sequence). In nucleotides, the CDR3 is TGTGCCTGGAGTGTACTGACGGAAAATTCACCCCTCCACTTT. Amino acid sequence: CAWSVLTENSPLHF.

This clone has a count of ten or more. The junction differs from germline at one of its ends, possibly a read error. The rearrangement links TRBV9 to TRBJ2-7, with 9 bases fitting TRBD2. The CDR3 loop spans 14 amino acids. Germline V gene lookup returns CDR1 SGDLS and CDR2 YYNGEE. The CDR3 region has the DNA TGTGCCAGCAGCCCGCGACTAGCGGAGAATGAGGCGCACTTC. The encoded protein is CASSPRLAENEAHF.

This chain uses TRBV19 with TRBJ2-7; possibly TRBD1 for D (5 bases). CDR1 LNHDA and CDR2 SQIVND come from the germline V gene (reference sequence). This CDR3 has 15 residues. V shed 5 bases and J shed 2 bases, with 16 bases lying between them. The DNA for the CDR3 is TGTGCCAGTAGTCAATTTTGGGGCAGAACCTACGAGCAGTACTTC. This encodes CASSQFWGRTYEQYF.